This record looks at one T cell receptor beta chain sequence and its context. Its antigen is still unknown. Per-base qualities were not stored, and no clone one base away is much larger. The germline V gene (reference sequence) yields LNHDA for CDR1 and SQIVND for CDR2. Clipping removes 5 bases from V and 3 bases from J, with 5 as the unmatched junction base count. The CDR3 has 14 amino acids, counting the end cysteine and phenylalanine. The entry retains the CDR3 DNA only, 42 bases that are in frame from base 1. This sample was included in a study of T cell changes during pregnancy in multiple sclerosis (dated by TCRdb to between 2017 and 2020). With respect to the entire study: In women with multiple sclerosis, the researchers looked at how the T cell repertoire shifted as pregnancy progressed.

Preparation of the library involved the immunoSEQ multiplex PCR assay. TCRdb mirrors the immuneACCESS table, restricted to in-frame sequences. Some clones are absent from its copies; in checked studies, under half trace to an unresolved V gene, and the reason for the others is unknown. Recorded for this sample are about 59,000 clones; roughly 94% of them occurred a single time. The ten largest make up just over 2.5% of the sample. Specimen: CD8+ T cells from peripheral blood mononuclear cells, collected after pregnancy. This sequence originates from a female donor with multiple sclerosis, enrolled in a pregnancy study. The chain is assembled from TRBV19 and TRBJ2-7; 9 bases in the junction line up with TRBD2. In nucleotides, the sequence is TGTGCCAGTAGTGCCGCGGGGGGGGTCTACGAGCAGTACTTC. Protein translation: CASSAAGGVYEQYF.